This T cell receptor beta chain is drawn from a study of cytomegalovirus exposure and HLA in healthy donors. Regarding donors, all were healthy bone marrow donors. Details on this clone: Its target is unknown.

The PCR had 60 Vbeta and 13 Jbeta primers. The data were produced by immunoSEQ multiplex PCR, yet TCRdb's version contains in-frame clones alone and is incomplete. The repertoire holds about 210,000 clones, with almost 80% as singletons. Findings and limits, study-wide: In a later analysis, TCR beta V- and J-gene trimming showed a link to a missense DCLRE1C variant. Specific recognition of CMV antigens was confirmed in vitro for a few chains (all CMV-associated). Per a later analysis, HLA-associated TCR beta chains showed more clonal expansion than other, equally common TCR beta chains.

Trimming removed 4 bases from V and 2 bases from J, with 5 bases in between. Germline assignment: CDR1 MDHEN and CDR2 SYDVKM. The CDR3 is 12 amino acids. V and J are TRBV28 and TRBJ1-1; no reliable D call. This TCR derives from a male donor in good health and CMV-seronegative. Material: PBMCs. The CDR3 loop reads CASSSHNTEAFF. Here the CDR3 DNA reads TGTGCCAGCAGTTCCCATAACACTGAAGCTTTCTTT.